Listed below are T cell receptor beta chains from one sample, sequenced in a study of memory CD4+ T cells and cytomegalovirus serostatus. Profiled with immunoSEQ multiplex PCR; TCRdb holds only in-frame clones, not every one. The repertoire holds about 80,000 clones, with around 80% as singletons. The material sequenced was memory CD4+ T cells from blood. The receptors were gathered from an adult in good health and CMV-seronegative. CDR3s include the opening cysteine and the closing phenylalanine or tryptophan. The order of the fields is D gene, V gene, J gene, clone size, CDR3 protein, CDR3 DNA. A D gene is named only where the DNA matches it firmly. The size field is filled for only some rows; it gives once, few, many or a size class.

D gene: -
V gene: TRBV21-1
J gene: TRBJ1-2
clone size: -
CDR3 protein: CASSKGPPTGGYAYGYTF
CDR3 DNA: TGTGCCAGCAGCAAAGGGCCCCCAACAGGGGGATACGCCTATGGCTACACCTTC

D gene: -
V gene: TRBV30
J gene: TRBJ1-6
clone size: -
CDR3 protein: CAWSRGALNSPLHF
CDR3 DNA: TGTGCCTGGAGCAGAGGGGCTCTAAATTCACCCCTCCACTTT

D gene: TRBD2
V gene: TRBV5-4
J gene: TRBJ2-7
clone size: -
CDR3 protein: CASSLVAGATYEQYF
CDR3 DNA: TGTGCCAGCAGCTTGGTAGCGGGGGCCACCTACGAGCAGTACTTC

D gene: -
V gene: TRBV15
J gene: TRBJ1-1
clone size: few
CDR3 protein: CATSRDFTNTEAFF
CDR3 DNA: TGTGCCACCAGCAGAGATTTCACAAACACTGAAGCTTTCTTT

D gene: -
V gene: TRBV10-2
J gene: TRBJ1-2
clone size: -
CDR3 protein: CASSDFGTRDGYTF
CDR3 DNA: TGCGCCAGCAGTGACTTCGGGACCCGGGATGGCTACACCTTC

D gene: TRBD1
V gene: TRBV30
J gene: TRBJ2-1
clone size: -
CDR3 protein: CAWSRGQGADNEQFF
CDR3 DNA: TGTGCCTGGAGTCGAGGACAGGGGGCGGACAATGAGCAGTTCTTC

D gene: -
V gene: TRBV7-2
J gene: TRBJ1-1
clone size: -
CDR3 protein: CASSPTGRETEAFF
CDR3 DNA: TGTGCCAGCAGCCCAACGGGACGGGAGACTGAAGCTTTCTTT

D gene: TRBD2
V gene: TRBV2
J gene: TRBJ2-7
clone size: -
CDR3 protein: CASSEGGTSGGYEQYF
CDR3 DNA: TGTGCCAGCAGTGAAGGGGGGACTAGCGGGGGGTACGAGCAGTACTTC

D gene: TRBD1
V gene: TRBV6-6
J gene: TRBJ1-2
clone size: once
CDR3 protein: CASTAQWPTGAGYTF
CDR3 DNA: TGTGCCAGCACCGCCCAGTGGCCCACAGGGGCTGGCTACACCTTC

D gene: TRBD2
V gene: TRBV4-2
J gene: TRBJ2-1
clone size: -
CDR3 protein: CASSHPAPSTSGGDVPSYNEQFF
CDR3 DNA: TGTGCCAGCAGCCACCCCGCCCCCTCGACTAGCGGGGGGGACGTACCTTCCTACAATGAGCAGTTCTTC

D gene: -
V gene: TRBV2
J gene: TRBJ1-2
clone size: -
CDR3 protein: CASSEVGGARYGYTF
CDR3 DNA: TGTGCCAGCAGTGAAGTGGGGGGAGCCCGGTATGGCTACACCTTC

D gene: TRBD2
V gene: TRBV6-1
J gene: TRBJ2-3
clone size: -
CDR3 protein: CASSTSGGTDTQYF
CDR3 DNA: TGTGCCAGCAGTACTAGCGGGGGCACAGATACGCAGTATTTT

D gene: TRBD2
V gene: TRBV5-1
J gene: TRBJ2-3
clone size: -
CDR3 protein: CASKLAGGPTDTQYF
CDR3 DNA: TGCGCCAGCAAACTAGCGGGGGGGCCGACAGATACGCAGTATTTT

D gene: -
V gene: TRBV7-6
J gene: TRBJ2-3
clone size: -
CDR3 protein: CASSFRGADTQYF
CDR3 DNA: TGTGCCAGCAGCTTTAGGGGGGCAGATACGCAGTATTTT

D gene: TRBD1
V gene: TRBV7-9
J gene: TRBJ2-1
clone size: -
CDR3 protein: CASSSGTQGAHQFF
CDR3 DNA: TGTGCCAGCAGCTCCGGGACACAGGGGGCTCATCAGTTCTTC

D gene: -
V gene: TRBV7-8
J gene: TRBJ1-2
clone size: -
CDR3 protein: CASSFSPQSYGYTF
CDR3 DNA: TGTGCCAGCAGCTTTTCCCCACAGAGCTATGGCTACACCTTC

D gene: -
V gene: TRBV29-1
J gene: TRBJ2-5
clone size: -
CDR3 protein: CSVEAAGGGPGTQYF
CDR3 DNA: TGCAGCGTTGAAGCCGCTGGGGGGGGGCCCGGGACCCAGTACTTC

D gene: -
V gene: TRBV7-2
J gene: TRBJ2-5
clone size: -
CDR3 protein: CASSLMGGQAFYF
CDR3 DNA: TGTGCCAGCAGCTTAATGGGGGGGCAGGCGTTTTACTTC

D gene: TRBD1
V gene: TRBV4-2
J gene: TRBJ2-2
clone size: -
CDR3 protein: CASSQEIQGATGELFF
CDR3 DNA: TGTGCCAGCAGCCAGGAGATTCAGGGGGCCACCGGGGAGCTGTTTTTT

D gene: TRBD1
V gene: TRBV29-1
J gene: TRBJ1-2
clone size: -
CDR3 protein: CSALWGQAYGYTF
CDR3 DNA: TGCAGTGCCCTCTGGGGACAGGCCTATGGCTACACCTTC

D gene: -
V gene: TRBV6-6
J gene: TRBJ1-3
clone size: -
CDR3 protein: CASSRSLGSGNTIYF
CDR3 DNA: TGTGCCAGCAGTAGATCTCTAGGTTCTGGAAACACCATATATTTT